This entry lists 5 T cell receptor beta chains sequenced from one sample in a study of neurological immune-mediated disorders. Using its own MiXCR run on the 5' RACE reads, TCRdb lists one record per CDR3 protein. The data hold about 46,000 distinct CDR3 sequences, with 1.5% to 2% observed a single time. The sequencing sample was made of PBMCs. These receptors came from a woman in her 40s with multiple sclerosis.

This clonotype was detected many times. The rearrangement joins TRBV7-9 to TRBJ2-2, with D perhaps TRBD1 (6 bases). Germline V CDR1 and CDR2: SEHNR, FQNEAQ (reference sequence). The V gene lost 1 base and the J gene lost 2 bases, with 11 bases spanning the gap. The CDR3 contains 16 residues. CDR3 nucleotides: TGTGCCAGCAGCTTAGTAAGGACAGCCAACACCGGGGAGCTGTTTTTT. It encodes CASSLVRTANTGELFF.

This clonotype was seen at least ten times. This chain links TRBV20-1 with TRBJ2-1; 10 bases match TRBD2. The ends lost 6 bases at V and 8 bases at J; junction bases unmatched: 7. The germline V gene has CDR1 DFQATT and CDR2 SNEGSKA (reference sequence). This CDR3 region has 13 residues. The chain's CDR3 is CSASSGGVDEQFF. In DNA, the CDR3 is TGCAGTGCCTCTAGCGGGGGTGTCGATGAGCAGTTCTTC.

Ten or more counts support this clonotype. The chain links TRBV3-1 to TRBJ1-2; unclear D gene. Looked up from germline, CDR1 is LGHDT and CDR2 is YNNKEL (reference sequence). The CDR3 loop spans 14 amino acids. V was trimmed by 3 bases and J by 4 bases, leaving 12 bases between them. In DNA, the CDR3 is TGTGCCAGCAGCCAGTTGGGCAGAGTCTATGGCTACACCTTC. Protein: CASSQLGRVYGYTF.

This clonotype is labeled as medium-sized (0.01 to 0.1%). The rearrangement joins TRBV7-9 to TRBJ2-5; D might be TRBD1 (5 bases). Germline V gives CDR1 SEHNR, CDR2 FQNEAQ (reference sequence). CDR3 length: 16 amino acids. V was pared by 1 base and J by 5 bases, with 17 bases between. The CDR3 DNA is TGTGCCAGCAGCTTAGGATTTGGGGCGGATACGGAGACCCAGTACTTC. Its translation: CASSLGFGADTETQYF.

This clonotype was seen at least ten times. CDR3 sequence: CASSRLAGGSSYNEQFF. The CDR3 nucleotides are TGCGCCAGCAGCCGACTAGCGGGGGGGAGCTCCTACAATGAGCAGTTCTTC. The J gene is TRBJ2-1, the V gene TRBV10-2, with 14 bases aligning to TRBD2. Germline V gives CDR1 WSHSY, CDR2 SAAADI. V shed 6 bases, J shed 0 bases, and the junction held 4 bases outside the gene matches. The CDR3 is 17 residues long.